This T cell receptor (beta chain) was sequenced in a study of blood T cell repertoires in COVID-19. About the research overall: Specimens from acute and convalescent COVID-19 originated in the United States, Italy and Spain. T cells, B-cell-depleted T cells, or PBMCs provided the cDNA or gDNA that served as material.

The CDR3 consists of 16 residues. Germline trimming cut 3 bases from V and 5 bases from J; bases unmatched to any gene: 9. The germline CDR1 and CDR2 sequences are LNHDA and SQIVND (reference sequence). Original analysis: Amplification of reference gene primers was used by the study to estimate nucleated cell counts. Sequencing was performed with immunoSEQ multiplex PCR; in TCRdb, only in-frame clones are kept and a portion is missing. D and trimming were read from the DNA, whereas the V and J calls and clone size are those reported in that table. Of over 100,000 clones in the sample, over 70% are singletons; the top ten hold approximately 4.2%.

The clonotype was recovered from a human donor in a cohort sampled during active or convalescent COVID-19. Input material: peripheral blood. The chain links TRBV19 to TRBJ2-5; 10 nucleotides match TRBD2. The CDR3 sequence is CASSILAGVSSETQYF. The CDR3 DNA reads as TGTGCCAGTAGTATTCTAGCGGGGGTTTCGTCGGAGACCCAGTACTTC.